This entry describes one T cell receptor (beta chain). The sample is drawn from a study of blood T cell repertoires in COVID-19. Original handling: The authors estimated nucleated cell counts from reference gene primer amplification. Clones were read by immunoSEQ multiplex PCR, and TCRdb kept only the in-frame ones, dropping some. V and J calls and clone size come straight from that table; D and trimming were deduced from the DNA. Among roughly 220,000 clones listed, about 91% were seen once. This sequence was found in a woman aged 50 to 60 with acute COVID-19. Input material: PBMCs or T cells enriched from blood (not recorded which).

CDR3 loop: CASSPQGGAGYNEQFF. The CDR3 DNA is TGTGCCAGCTCACCCCAGGGTGGAGCGGGCTACAATGAGCAGTTCTTC. The chain joins TRBV18 to TRBJ2-1; D might be TRBD2 (6 bases). The germline CDR1 and CDR2 sequences are KGHSH and LQKENI. V shed 3 bases and J shed 3 bases, with 15 bases lying between them. This CDR3 region has 16 residues. Full variable domain (outside the CDR3, taken from reference TRBV18 and TRBJ2-1): NAGVMQNPRHLVRRRGQEARLRCSPMKGHSHVYWYRQLPEEGLKFMVYLQKENIIDESGMPKERFSAEFPKEGPSILRIQQVVRGDSAAYFCASSPQGGAGYNEQFFGPGTRLTVL.